This TCR beta chain is drawn from a study of T cell changes during pregnancy in multiple sclerosis. Clones were read by immunoSEQ multiplex PCR, and TCRdb kept only the in-frame ones, dropping some. The table includes 20,000 to 25,000 clones, about 83% detected once. V was cut by 6 bases and J by 5 bases, with 13 bases left in between. The germline V gene has CDR1 KGHSH and CDR2 LQKENI. The CDR3 extends over 13 amino acids. Only one count was recorded for this clone. Specimen: CD8+ T cells from peripheral blood mononuclear cells, collected before pregnancy. The TCR was taken from a female donor with multiple sclerosis, enrolled in a pregnancy study. The chain couples TRBV18 to TRBJ2-5; perhaps TRBD1 as D (6 bases). CDR3 sequence: CASSHRVWETQYF. CDR3 DNA sequence: TGTGCCAGCTCCCACAGGGTTTGGGAGACCCAGTACTTC.